What follows is one T cell receptor beta chain and its context. These data are taken from a study of early T cells in non-severe SARS-CoV-2 infection. Individual cDNA molecules carried attached unique molecular identifiers. TCRdb re-called the 5' RACE reads with MiXCR, one entry per CDR3 protein. The table lists about 27,000 distinct CDR3 sequences, 4.5% to 6% of them singletons, with more than 0.7% in the top ten. The V gene lost 0 bases and the J gene lost 3 bases, with 9 bases spanning the gap. The CDR3 contains 14 residues. The TCR originated in an adult who was a healthcare worker with PCR-confirmed SARS-CoV-2 infection or an uninfected control (not recorded which). The chain recombines TRBV12-3 or TRBV12-4 with TRBJ2-7, with D perhaps assigned TRBD1 or TRBD2 (5 bases each). Material for sequencing was whole blood. Here the CDR3 reads CASSLAGANYEQYF. DNA of the CDR3: TGTGCCAGCAGTTTAGCCGGGGCCAACTACGAGCAGTACTTC.